The entry that follows covers one T cell receptor (beta chain) sequence. Possible read error: a much larger clone is one base away. With 32 V and 13 J primers, multiplex PCR amplified the TCR beta CDR3. TCRdb reprocessed the multiplex PCR reads with MiXCR, giving one entry per CDR3 protein. The sample contains under 14,000 distinct CDR3 sequences, approximately 21% of which appear only once. The data stem from a study of immune heterogeneity within non-small cell lung tumors. There are 15 residues in the CDR3. CDR1 DFQATT and CDR2 SNEGSKA come from the germline V gene (reference sequence). V shed 2 bases and J shed 4 bases, with 17 bases lying between them. The template for each sample was 600 to 650 ng of genomic DNA, which had been extracted from bulk tumor tissue. Biopsies that were spaced far apart were taken, several per primary tumor, during surgery. Patients underwent curative surgery for non-small cell lung cancer (untreated and newly diagnosed).

Sequenced input: lung tumor tissue. The TCR sequence derives from a man aged 60 to 69 with non-small cell lung cancer. The chain uses TRBV20-1 and TRBJ1-1; D call uncertain. The CDR3 region has the DNA TGCAGTGCTAGACACCCGACACCTGCGGGCACTGAAGCTTTCTTT. It yields the protein CSARHPTPAGTEAFF.